A single sample is the source of the 23 T cell receptor beta chains below, sequenced in a study of response to subunit inactivated influenza vaccine. TCRdb re-derived calls from the RT-PCR reads in MiXCR, one entry per CDR3 protein. The data contain roughly 170,000 distinct CDR3 sequences, about 9.3% of them singletons. The sequences come from non-naive T cells sorted from PBMCs, collected on the day of vaccination. These receptors all stem from a man in his fifties or sixties who received an inactivated influenza vaccine.

V and J are TRBV6-1 and TRBJ2-3; maybe TRBD2 (5 bases). The CDR3 spans 15 residues. In germline, CDR1 is MNHNS, CDR2 SASEGT. V lost 3 bases and J lost 4, with 14 bases in between. The CDR3 DNA reads TGTGCCAGCAGTGAGGGGTTCGTGGGAGCAGATACGCAGTATTTT. This codes for CASSEGFVGADTQYF.

This clonotype was picked up many times. This chain connects TRBV28 to TRBJ2-7; weak D call: TRBD2 (7 bases). Trimming cost V 2 bases and J 3 bases, with 14 bases left between them. The germline CDR1 and CDR2 sequences are MDHEN and SYDVKM. The CDR3 is 15 amino acids. This CDR3 reads CASSLGGAYFYEQYF. CDR3 nucleotide sequence: TGTGCCAGCAGTTTAGGGGGGGCATATTTCTACGAGCAGTACTTC.

This clonotype was seen more than once but under ten times. V and J are TRBV6-2 or TRBV6-3 and TRBJ2-2; D not certain. Deletions cut 6 bases from V and 4 bases from J, with 12 bases between. The V gene's germline CDR1 is MNHEY and CDR2 SVGEGT. This CDR3 spans 14 amino acids. CDR3 in amino acids: CASSTGWSTGELFF. The CDR3 DNA reads as TGTGCCAGCAGCACCGGGTGGAGCACCGGGGAGCTGTTTTTT.

J is TRBJ2-5 and V is TRBV7-2; 7 nucleotides agree with TRBD2. This CDR3 is built from 14 residues. The V and J ends lost 1 base and 7 bases, in that order; junction bases with no gene match: 6. Germline V gene sequence: CDR1 SGHTA, CDR2 FQGNSA. In DNA, the CDR3 is TGTGCCAGCAGCTTAGGTAGCGGGCCGAGGACCCAGTACTTC. Amino acids: CASSLGSGPRTQYF.

This clonotype was recorded many times. The gene calls are TRBV12-3 or TRBV12-4 and TRBJ1-4; D uncertain. V lost 6 bases to trimming and J lost 11 bases, with 13 bases between them. The CDR3 runs to 12 residues. The CDR3 DNA sequence: TGTGCCAGCAGACCCCCGGGAGGGAAACTGTTTTTT. Translated, it gives CASRPPGGKLFF.

The DNA for the CDR3 is TGTGCCAGCAGCTTAACCGGGACAGAAGGGGCCAACGTCCTGACTTTC. This encodes CASSLTGTEGANVLTF. The chain uses TRBV7-3 and TRBJ2-6, with TRBD1 identical over 7 bases. The CDR3 spans 16 residues. CDR1 and CDR2 (germline): SGHTA, FQGTGA. V gave up 0 bases and J gave up 4 bases; unmatched junction bases: 3.

This clonotype was seen at least ten times. The chain uses TRBV7-2 and TRBJ2-6; maybe TRBD1 (6 bases). Trimming stripped 0 bases from V and 3 bases from J, with 6 bases between. Germline lookup yields CDR1 SGHTA and CDR2 FQGNSA. This CDR3 is 15 amino acids long. The CDR3 here is CASSLARGGANVLTF. The CDR3 DNA follows: TGTGCCAGCAGCTTAGCCAGGGGTGGGGCCAACGTCCTGACTTTC.

A single count supports this clonotype. A much larger clone differs by one base, so this may be a read error. The V gene is TRBV9, the J gene TRBJ2-5; 8 nucleotides agree with TRBD2. This CDR3 region has 15 residues. CDR1 and CDR2 from the germline V gene are SGDLS and YYNGEE. CDR3 region: CVSSVGLAGGETQYF. The CDR3 DNA follows: TGTGTCAGCAGCGTAGGACTTGCGGGAGGAGAGACCCAGTACTTC.

This clonotype was seen at least ten times. This sequence joins TRBV12-3 or TRBV12-4 and TRBJ2-3; 10 bases match TRBD2. The CDR3 is made up of 16 amino acids. The ends lost 1 base at V and 3 bases at J; junction bases unmatched: 4. The CDR3 coding sequence is TGTGCCAGCAGTTTAGACCTAGCGGGGGTTACAGATACGCAGTATTTT. Translated: CASSLDLAGVTDTQYF.

This clonotype was recorded many times. The chain has TRBV3-1 and TRBJ2-7; 8 bases match TRBD1. The trim removed 4 bases at V and 5 bases at J, leaving 10 bases unmatched. This CDR3 has 15 residues. Germline values: CDR1 LGHDT, CDR2 YNNKEL (reference sequence). The CDR3: CASSPTGAVGHEQYF. The CDR3 DNA follows: TGTGCCAGCAGCCCGACAGGGGCGGTGGGTCACGAGCAGTACTTC.

This clonotype came up a few times. The rearrangement joins TRBV24-1 to TRBJ2-2, with TRBD2 matching over 9 bases. CDR1 KGHDR and CDR2 SFDVKD come from the germline V gene. CDR3 length: 17 residues. V gave up 7 bases and J gave up 3 bases; unmatched junction bases: 11. This chain's CDR3 is CATSALVAGGYTGELFF. The CDR3 nucleotides are TGTGCCACCAGCGCCCTTGTGGCGGGGGGGTACACCGGGGAGCTGTTTTTT.

This clonotype was observed once. This chain joins TRBV20-1 and TRBJ2-5; 8 bases map to TRBD2. J was trimmed by 5 bases and V by 3 bases; bases with no gene match: 11. The germline V gene encodes CDR1 DFQATT and CDR2 SNEGSKA (reference sequence). The CDR3 has 15 amino acids. CDR3 amino acids: CSASPGGGSGETQYF. The CDR3 DNA sequence: TGCAGTGCTAGCCCCGGCGGGGGGTCGGGGGAGACCCAGTACTTC.

This clonotype has ten or more counts. The chain couples TRBV20-1 to TRBJ2-5, with a tentative D call TRBD2 (8 bases). There are 16 residues in the CDR3. Per germline, CDR1 DFQATT and CDR2 SNEGSKA (reference sequence). Trimming shortened V by 4 bases and J by 4 bases, and 22 bases separated the two germline ends. The CDR3 bases are TGCAGTGCTACCGACTCGGGGGGGCCAGGGGGAGAGACCCAGTACTTC. It codes for CSATDSGGPGGETQYF.

This chain uses TRBV4-1 with TRBJ2-1; D remains unclear. Germline CDR1 MGHRA, CDR2 YSYEKL. CDR3 length: 19 residues. V lost 0 bases, J lost 0 bases, and 18 bases lay in between. CDR3 sequence: CASSQEGFPSGSSYNEQFF. The CDR3 bases are TGCGCCAGCAGCCAAGAAGGGTTCCCGTCTGGCAGCTCCTACAATGAGCAGTTCTTC.

The V gene is TRBV29-1, the J gene TRBJ1-1, with 7 bases that match TRBD1. Trimming removed 7 bases from V and 5 bases from J; junction bases left unmatched: 13. Germline V gene lookup returns CDR1 SQVTM and CDR2 ANQGSEA. The CDR3 loop spans 14 amino acids. This CDR3 reads CSALGNRGWTEAFF. In nucleotides, the CDR3 is TGCAGCGCCCTTGGCAACAGGGGTTGGACTGAAGCTTTCTTT.

The chain is built from TRBV4-3 and TRBJ1-2; unclear D gene. Deletions cut 0 bases from V and 5 bases from J, with 10 bases between. The CDR3 is 14 residues long. CDR1 is LGHNA and CDR2 is YSLEER in the germline V gene. CDR3 coding DNA: TGCGCCAGCAGCCAAGATAGTCAGACGTATGGCTACACCTTC. Translating it yields CASSQDSQTYGYTF.

The chain links TRBV6-2 or TRBV6-3 to TRBJ2-2, with 9 bases matching TRBD1. From germline, CDR1 is MNHEY and CDR2 SVGEGT. The CDR3 extends over 15 amino acids. The ends lost 6 bases at V and 3 bases at J; junction bases unmatched: 5. The CDR3 reads CASRPGDRDTGELFF. The CDR3 nucleotides are TGTGCCAGCAGGCCTGGGGACAGGGACACCGGGGAGCTGTTTTTT.

This clonotype was counted at least ten times. V usage is TRBV7-2 and J usage is TRBJ1-5; no clear D. The CDR3 has 14 amino acids. Germline loops: CDR1 SGHTA, CDR2 FQGNSA. Between the trimmed V and J ends, which lost 1 base and 10 bases, there was a span of 14 bases. The chain's CDR3 is CASSLVFTDDPQHF. In DNA form, the CDR3 reads TGTGCCAGCAGCTTAGTGTTTACAGACGATCCCCAGCATTTT. Complete variable domain (other parts from reference TRBV7-2 and TRBJ1-5): GAGVSQSPSNKVTEKGKDVELRCDPISGHTALYWYRQSLGQGLEFLIYFQGNSAPDKSGLPSDRFSAERTGGSVSTLTIQRTQQEDSAVYLCASSLVFTDDPQHFGDGTRLSIL.

This chain uses TRBV10-3 with TRBJ2-3; 8 bases line up with TRBD2. This CDR3 is built from 15 residues. V lost 2 bases and J lost 4; bases outside the gene matches: 5. CDR1 ENHRY and CDR2 SYGVKD come from the germline V gene. CDR3 amino acids: CAISERRTSSDTQYF. CDR3 DNA sequence: TGTGCCATCAGTGAGAGGAGGACTAGCTCAGATACGCAGTATTTT.

This clonotype was detected only a few times. The rearrangement joins TRBV5-6 to TRBJ2-3, with 8 nucleotides matching TRBD1. The J segment lost 6 bases and the V segment lost 3 bases, leaving 9 bases of the junction unmatched. The CDR3 loop spans 15 amino acids. Germline loops: CDR1 SGHDT, CDR2 YYEEEE. CDR3 loop: CASSWGDRLYDTQYF. The DNA of the CDR3 is TGTGCCAGCAGCTGGGGGGACAGGTTATACGATACGCAGTATTTT.

Many counts were recorded for this clonotype. The chain couples TRBV12-3 or TRBV12-4 to TRBJ2-4; D is ambiguous. V lost 2 bases, J lost 0 bases, and 14 bases lay in between. The CDR3 has 17 amino acids. CDR3 nucleotide sequence: TGTGCCAGCAGTTTATCATGGCAGAGTCTAGCCAAAAACATTCAGTACTTC. Protein product: CASSLSWQSLAKNIQYF.

The genes are TRBV6-1 and TRBJ2-4, with 7 bases lining up with TRBD2. V was pared by 8 bases and J by 1 base, with 5 bases of the junction left unmatched. The CDR3 has 14 residues. In germline, CDR1 is MNHNS, CDR2 SASEGT. CDR3 protein: CASGSGMAKNIQYF. As DNA, the CDR3 is TGTGCCAGCGGCAGCGGGATGGCCAAAAACATTCAGTACTTC.

Many counts were recorded for this clonotype. The V call is TRBV29-1, the J call TRBJ2-1; 7 bases map to TRBD1. The germline V gene encodes CDR1 SQVTM and CDR2 ANQGSEA. There are 15 residues in the CDR3. J gave up 2 bases and V 3 bases, and 7 bases lay outside the gene matches. CDR3 DNA sequence: TGCAGCGTTGAGGACGACAGGGAAACCTACAATGAGCAGTTCTTC. It is translated as CSVEDDRETYNEQFF.